This section outlines one TCR beta chain sequence together with its context. The V and J ends lost 2 bases and 0 bases respectively, with 5 bases between them. This CDR3 spans 14 amino acids. Germline V gene sequence: CDR1 MNHEY, CDR2 SVGAGI. This sample was included in a study of cytomegalovirus exposure and HLA in healthy donors. Primers for the PCR totalled 60 Vbeta and 13 Jbeta. Using immunoSEQ multiplex PCR, the repertoire was profiled, and TCRdb retains in-frame clones only, with some absent. The table includes approximately 190,000 clones, more than 75% detected once. Healthy bone marrow donors made up the donor group.

The rearrangement uses TRBV6-5 and TRBJ2-1; D remains ambiguous. The specimen sequenced was PBMCs. The source of this sequence is a man aged 35-49 years in good health and CMV-seropositive. The CDR3 region is CASSYGSSYNEQFF. CDR3 bases: TGTGCCAGCAGTTACGGTAGCTCCTACAATGAGCAGTTCTTC.